What follows are 30 T cell receptor beta chains derived from one specimen sequenced in a study of blood T cell repertoires in COVID-19. The method was immunoSEQ multiplex PCR; TCRdb's version includes in-frame clones alone and lacks a portion of them. The data contain 140,000 to 150,000 clones, around nine tenths of them singletons. Specimen: peripheral blood. The source of these receptors is a woman in her forties or fifties with active or convalescent COVID-19.

The V call is TRBV5-1, the J call TRBJ2-3, with 16 bases matching TRBD2. V shed 5 bases, J shed 0 bases, and the junction held 6 bases outside the gene matches. The CDR3 extends over 18 amino acids. CDR1 is SGHRS and CDR2 is YFSETQ in the germline V gene. The CDR3 DNA sequence: TGCGCCAGCAGTTACGGGACTAGCGGGAGGGGTAGCACAGATACGCAGTATTTT. Translated, it gives CASSYGTSGRGSTDTQYF.

The chain joins TRBV5-5 to TRBJ1-1, with D possibly being TRBD1 (5 bases). Germline lookup yields CDR1 SGHKS and CDR2 YYEKEE (reference sequence). The germline V and J ends were trimmed by 5 bases and 1 base, with 15 bases remaining between them. The CDR3 covers 15 residues. The CDR3 sequence: CASSLFGRGNTEAFF. The DNA for the CDR3 is TGTGCCAGCAGTTTGTTCGGAAGGGGGAACACTGAAGCTTTCTTT.

The chain has TRBV6-6 and TRBJ1-2, with 7 bases fitting TRBD1. Germline values: CDR1 MNHNY, CDR2 SVGAGI (reference sequence). V lost 8 bases and J lost 3; bases outside the gene matches: 9. The CDR3 runs to 14 residues. The CDR3 protein is CASGPGTVYYGYTF. The DNA for the CDR3 is TGTGCCAGCGGCCCCGGGACAGTTTACTATGGCTACACCTTC.

The chain joins TRBV4-2 to TRBJ1-6, with 9 bases that match TRBD1. Germline V gene data show CDR1 as LGHNA and CDR2 as YNFKEQ. The V and J ends lost 0 bases and 3 bases, in that order; junction bases with no gene match: 6. The CDR3 sequence is 18 residues long. The CDR3 DNA follows: TGTGCCAGCAGCCAAGATGCAGGGACAGGGTTCTATAATTCACCCCTCCACTTT. Residues: CASSQDAGTGFYNSPLHF.

The genes are TRBV27 and TRBJ2-7; tentatively, D is TRBD1 (6 bases). The CDR3 sequence is 15 residues long. The germline V gene has CDR1 MNHEY and CDR2 SMNVEV (reference sequence). Trimming took 6 bases from V and 5 from J, leaving 20 bases between them. For the CDR3, the DNA is TGTGCCAGCAGCCCAGGGGCAGGGGATCTCCACGAGCAGTACTTC. As protein: CASSPGAGDLHEQYF.

The chain uses TRBV14 and TRBJ2-7, with unresolved D. CDR3 size: 12 residues. Germline loops: CDR1 SGHDN, CDR2 FVKESK. V was clipped by 5 bases and J by 5 bases, with 10 bases between them. The CDR3: CASSSSLNEQYF. In DNA, the CDR3 is TGTGCCAGCAGCTCTTCTCTTAACGAGCAGTACTTC.

A note on this clone: The junction departs from germline at one end; a sequencing error may be responsible. CDR3 coding DNA: TGTGCTAGCAGCTCACCGGGACAGGGGCGTTTTAGGCAGCCCCAGCATTTT. Encoded protein: CASSSPGQGRFRQPQHF. This chain joins TRBV7-7 and TRBJ1-5, with TRBD1 matching 10 bases. Looked up from germline, CDR1 is SSHAT and CDR2 is FNYEAQ (reference sequence). CDR3 length: 17 amino acids.

The V gene is TRBV30, the J gene TRBJ2-7; 10 nucleotides match TRBD1. Germline-derived CDR1 and CDR2 are GTSNPN and SVGIG (reference sequence). V trimming: 5 bases; J trimming: 3 bases; junction bases outside the gene matches: 4. The CDR3 is 13 residues long. This chain's CDR3 is CAWGRTGGYEQYF. CDR3 DNA sequence: TGTGCCTGGGGGAGGACAGGGGGCTACGAGCAGTACTTC.

This clone was counted a few times. This chain uses TRBV4-3 with TRBJ2-1; a possible D gene is TRBD1 (6 bases). The CDR3 totals 15 residues. Germline assignment: CDR1 LGHNA and CDR2 YSLEER. V gave up 0 bases and J gave up 8 bases, with 14 bases separating them. The CDR3 DNA reads as TGCGCCAGCAGCCAAGATGCCAGGGCAGGGGATGAGCAGTTCTTC. It yields the protein CASSQDARAGDEQFF.

This sequence joins TRBV7-2 and TRBJ2-1; no reliable D call. Germline V gene data show CDR1 as SGHTA and CDR2 as FQGNSA. The CDR3 extends over 15 amino acids. Trimming removed 4 bases at V and 4 bases at J, with 14 bases between. In DNA form, the CDR3 reads TGTGCCAGCAGCTCCCTGGCGAGAGGTTACAATGAGCAGTTCTTC. This gives the protein CASSSLARGYNEQFF.

The CDR3 here is CASRFSGGLTEAFF. The CDR3 DNA is TGTGCCAGCAGATTTTCAGGGGGCCTCACTGAAGCTTTCTTT. V is TRBV3-1 (or the pseudogene TRBV3-2) and J is TRBJ1-1, with 8 positions matching TRBD1. Trimming at V came to 6 bases and at J to 4 bases, leaving 7 bases not matched to a gene. CDR1 LGHDT and CDR2 YNNKEL come from the germline V gene (reference sequence). This CDR3 has 14 residues.

This chain joins TRBV21-1 and TRBJ1-5. TRBV21-1 is classified as a pseudogene. This CDR3 is built from 18 residues. The CDR3 region is CASSKAEKRSYSNQPQHF. CDR3 DNA sequence: TGTGCCAGCAGCAAAGCGGAGAAACGGTCCTATAGCAATCAGCCCCAGCATTTT.

The J gene is TRBJ1-1, the V gene TRBV3-1 (or the pseudogene TRBV3-2); D may be TRBD1 (6 bases). Per germline, CDR1 LGHDT and CDR2 YNNKEL (reference sequence). V was cut by 4 bases and J by 3 bases, with 18 bases left in between. The CDR3 is made up of 16 amino acids. The CDR3 DNA follows: TGTGCCAGCAGCCTCCAAGGGGGGGTGGGCTACACTGAAGCTTTCTTT. Translated: CASSLQGGVGYTEAFF.

This chain uses TRBV2 with TRBJ2-1; D may be TRBD2 (6 bases). Germline lookup yields CDR1 SNHLY and CDR2 FYNNEI. Trimming removed 10 bases from V and 7 bases from J, with 11 bases in between. The CDR3 is 11 residues long. CDR3 amino acids: CATLAQNEQFF. Here the CDR3 DNA reads TGTGCCACCCTAGCGCAGAATGAGCAGTTCTTC.

The genes are TRBV9 and TRBJ1-6, with D perhaps TRBD1 (6 bases). The CDR3 runs 15 residues. Germline assignment: CDR1 SGDLS and CDR2 YYNGEE. Trimming shortened V by 2 bases and J by 9 bases, and 15 bases separated the two germline ends. The CDR3 bases are TGTGCCAGCAGCGTCACAGGGCGAGGAGGTTCACCCCTCCACTTT. Amino acids: CASSVTGRGGSPLHF.

V and J are TRBV30 and TRBJ1-5; D perhaps matches TRBD1 (5 bases). This CDR3 comprises 16 residues. Looked up from germline, CDR1 is GTSNPN and CDR2 is SVGIG (reference sequence). V was clipped by 2 bases and J by 0 bases, with 14 bases between them. CDR3 protein: CAWSLLGQGSNQPQHF. DNA of the CDR3: TGTGCCTGGAGTCTTCTCGGGCAGGGTAGCAATCAGCCCCAGCATTTT.

The chain couples TRBV6-5 to TRBJ2-1; the match to TRBD2 covers 7 bases. There are 15 residues in the CDR3. CDR1 and CDR2 (germline): MNHEY, SVGAGI. V shed 2 bases and J 6 bases; nucleotides not matched to a gene: 7. The CDR3 here is CASSYRGSGINEQFF. CDR3 bases: TGTGCCAGCAGTTACCGCGGGAGCGGGATCAATGAGCAGTTCTTC.

The chain combines TRBV18 with TRBJ2-7; maybe TRBD1 (7 bases). Germline V gives CDR1 KGHSH, CDR2 LQKENI. The CDR3 loop spans 13 amino acids. Trimming took off 6 bases at V and 3 bases at J, with 12 bases between the two ends. CDR3 sequence (DNA): TGTGCCAGCTCGGAGGGACAGATCTACGAGCAGTACTTC. Translation gives CASSEGQIYEQYF.

The chain is built from TRBV28 and TRBJ1-6; 8 positions agree with TRBD1. The ends lost 3 bases at V and 4 bases at J; junction bases unmatched: 8. This CDR3 is 17 amino acids long. Germline CDR1 and CDR2: MDHEN and SYDVKM. Here the CDR3 reads CASSLRTGPLYNSPLHF. As DNA, the CDR3 is TGTGCCAGCAGTTTGAGGACAGGGCCCCTATATAATTCACCCCTCCACTTT.

The chain has TRBV3-1 (or the pseudogene TRBV3-2) and TRBJ2-5, with 8 bases aligning to TRBD2. The CDR3 sequence is 15 residues long. With 4 bases clipped from V and 5 bases from J, the junction kept 9 bases outside the gene matches. Germline lookup yields CDR1 LGHDT and CDR2 YNNKEL (reference sequence). CDR3 bases: TGTGCCAGCAGCCGATGGACTAGCCGAGGGGAGACCCAGTACTTC. It codes for CASSRWTSRGETQYF.

The V gene is TRBV28, the J gene TRBJ1-3; D unclear. Germline assignment: CDR1 MDHEN and CDR2 SYDVKM. V lost 2 bases to trimming and J lost 0 bases, with 8 bases between them. The CDR3 contains 15 residues. CDR3 protein: CASSLSRSSGNTIYF. In nucleotides, the CDR3 is TGTGCCAGCAGTTTAAGTCGGAGCTCTGGAAACACCATATATTTT.

The rearrangement joins TRBV27 to TRBJ2-7; D possibly corresponds to TRBD1 (6 bases). Germline V gene sequence: CDR1 MNHEY, CDR2 SMNVEV (reference sequence). The V end lost 5 bases, the J end lost 11 bases, and 16 bases lay between the germline ends. The CDR3 loop spans 12 amino acids. The CDR3 loop reads CASSTQTGSKYF. The CDR3 bases are TGTGCCAGCAGTACACAGACAGGCTCGAAGTACTTC.

CDR3: CAISEGTERASPLHF. CDR3 in DNA: TGTGCCATCAGTGAGGGGACAGAAAGAGCTTCACCCCTCCACTTT. This chain uses TRBV10-3 with TRBJ1-6, with 7 bases matching TRBD1. J lost 9 bases, V lost 2 bases, and 7 bases had no gene match. Germline loops: CDR1 ENHRY, CDR2 SYGVKD. CDR3 size: 15 residues.

The genes are TRBV7-3 and TRBJ1-1; TRBD1 agrees at 7 bases. The CDR3 covers 18 residues. V shed 2 bases, J shed 4 bases, and the junction held 16 bases outside the gene matches. CDR1 and CDR2 from the germline V gene are SGHTA and FQGTGA. The CDR3, as DNA: TGTGCCAGCAGCTTACACCCTCTAGGGGGCGGGTACGGCACTGAAGCTTTCTTT. Residues: CASSLHPLGGGYGTEAFF.

The V call is TRBV15, the J call TRBJ1-1, with no clear D. Trimming left V 0 bases short and J 6 bases short, with 11 bases between. The length of the CDR3 is 14 residues. Germline values: CDR1 LNHNV, CDR2 YYDKDF (reference sequence). CDR3 nucleotides: TGTGCCACCAGCAGAGATCCCGGAGAAGCTGAAGCTTTCTTT. Its protein is CATSRDPGEAEAFF.

This chain joins TRBV18 and TRBJ1-4; 10 bases are shared with TRBD1. Losses at the gene ends were 1 base for V and 0 bases for J; bases not matched to a gene: 2. Germline-derived CDR1 and CDR2 are KGHSH and LQKENI. This CDR3 is built from 17 residues. CDR3 loop: CASSPRQGASTNEKLFF. DNA for the CDR3: TGTGCCAGCTCACCACGACAGGGGGCGTCAACTAATGAAAAACTGTTTTTT.

This chain connects TRBV7-2 to TRBJ2-7; D is uncertain. V dropped 1 base and J dropped 0 bases, with 7 bases sitting between them. This CDR3 contains 14 residues. The germline V gene has CDR1 SGHTA and CDR2 FQGNSA. CDR3 protein: CASSLDLRSYEQYF. The CDR3 DNA reads as TGTGCCAGCAGCTTAGATCTGCGCTCCTACGAGCAGTACTTC.

The chain combines TRBV28 with TRBJ1-2; 9 bases line up with TRBD1. CDR1 and CDR2 from the germline V gene are MDHEN and SYDVKM. The CDR3 runs 15 residues. J lost 0 bases, V lost 6 bases, and 5 bases had no gene match. This CDR3 reads CASSSRQGANYGYTF. Here the CDR3 DNA reads TGTGCCAGCAGCTCCAGACAGGGGGCTAACTATGGCTACACCTTC.

The chain employs TRBV6-2 or TRBV6-3 and TRBJ2-7; 9 nucleotides agree with TRBD1. V shed 5 bases, J shed 0 bases, and the junction held 8 bases outside the gene matches. Germline V gene data show CDR1 as MNHEY and CDR2 as SVGEGT. This CDR3 spans 16 amino acids. The CDR3 loop is CASSKHTGGVSYEQYF. CDR3 sequence (DNA): TGTGCCAGCAGTAAACATACAGGGGGCGTCTCCTACGAGCAGTACTTC.

In its sample, this clone was seen once. The chain carries TRBV28 and TRBJ2-2; possibly TRBD2 for D (6 bases). Trimming stripped 2 bases from V and 4 bases from J, with 11 bases between. The length of the CDR3 is 15 residues. Looked up from germline, CDR1 is MDHEN and CDR2 is SYDVKM. The CDR3 is CASSLGGATTGELFF. The CDR3 DNA reads TGTGCCAGCAGTTTAGGCGGGGCCACCACCGGGGAGCTGTTTTTT.